These 7 T cell receptor beta chains were sequenced from one sample in a study of identical twins. In TCRdb, the 5' RACE reads were re-called with MiXCR into one record per CDR3 protein. The sample holds about 520,000 distinct CDR3 sequences, 22% seen once. A further study also used this sample, focusing on T cells expressing NK-cell markers.

Sequencing was performed on CD4+ T cells sorted from blood. The origin of the receptors is a woman aged 18-35 years in good health.

This clonotype was found a few times. V is TRBV3-1 and J is TRBJ2-1; no clear D. The germline CDR1 and CDR2 sequences are LGHDT and YNNKEL (reference sequence). V was cut by 0 bases and J by 7 bases, with 13 bases left in between. The CDR3 sequence is 15 residues long. The DNA for the CDR3 is TGTGCCAGCAGCCAAGATCTAGTCAGAAGGAATGAGCAGTTCTTC. Protein sequence: CASSQDLVRRNEQFF.

This clonotype was recorded at least ten times. The chain employs TRBV20-1 and TRBJ2-3, with D perhaps matching TRBD1 or TRBD2 (5 bases each). The germline gives CDR1 DFQATT, CDR2 SNEGSKA (reference sequence). With 0 bases removed from V and 3 bases from J, the gap between germline ends came to 10 bases. The CDR3 covers 14 residues. The CDR3 loop reads CSARDLGTTDTQYF. The CDR3 DNA is TGCAGTGCTAGAGATTTGGGGACGACAGATACGCAGTATTTT.

The V gene is TRBV6-6, the J gene TRBJ2-5, with 8 nucleotides matching TRBD2. Unmatched junction bases numbered 7, after V lost 8 bases and J lost 5 bases. Germline CDR1 reads MNHNY; CDR2 reads SVGAGI (reference sequence). This CDR3 contains 13 residues. The CDR3 protein is CASHGRARETQYF. CDR3 sequence (DNA): TGTGCCAGCCACGGGAGGGCCCGGGAGACCCAGTACTTC.

This chain uses TRBV12-3 or TRBV12-4 with TRBJ2-7, with a weak D call TRBD2 (7 bases). The CDR3 sequence is 16 residues long. V gave up 5 bases and J gave up 0 bases, with 17 bases separating them. CDR3: CASSLGQRGLSYEQYF. CDR3 sequence (DNA): TGTGCCAGCAGTCTTGGACAGCGGGGACTCTCCTACGAGCAGTACTTC.

This clonotype was recorded a few times. The chain employs TRBV29-1 and TRBJ1-1, with D unclear. Germline V lookup: CDR1 SQVTM, CDR2 ANQGSEA. This CDR3 is built from 12 residues. The germline V and J ends were trimmed by 6 bases and 4 bases, with 12 bases remaining between them. The CDR3 DNA sequence: TGCAGCGTCTTCAGGTCGGGCACTGAAGCTTTCTTT. Translation gives CSVFRSGTEAFF.

This clonotype was seen a handful of times. The chain combines TRBV7-2 with TRBJ1-1, with D perhaps matching TRBD1 (5 bases). Trimming cost V 1 base and J 10 bases, with 7 bases left between them. Per the germline V gene, CDR1 is SGHTA and CDR2 is FQGNSA. There are 11 residues in the CDR3. CDR3 in amino acids: CASSLDGGAFF. In DNA, the CDR3 is TGTGCCAGCAGCTTAGATGGGGGAGCTTTCTTT. Full variable domain (outside the CDR3, taken from reference TRBV7-2 and TRBJ1-1): GAGVSQSPSNKVTEKGKDVELRCDPISGHTALYWYRQSLGQGLEFLIYFQGNSAPDKSGLPSDRFSAERTGGSVSTLTIQRTQQEDSAVYLCASSLDGGAFFGQGTRLTVV.

The table lists this clonotype with a few counts. The chain links TRBV9 to TRBJ1-4; D remains unclear. CDR3 length: 13 residues. Trimming left V 0 bases short and J 6 bases short, with 6 bases between. In germline, CDR1 is SGDLS, CDR2 YYNGEE. The CDR3 nucleotides read TGTGCCAGCAGCGTAGCCGGGGATGAAAAACTGTTTTTT. This sequence encodes CASSVAGDEKLFF. The complete variable domain, with remaining parts taken from reference TRBV9 and TRBJ1-4, reads DSGVTQTPKHLITATGQRVTLRCSPRSGDLSVYWYQQSLDQGLQFLIQYYNGEERAKGNILERFSAQQFPDLHSELNLSSLELGDSALYFCASSVAGDEKLFFGSGTQLSVL.